Detailed here is one T cell receptor beta chain. Its antigen is not known. Profiling relied on immunoSEQ multiplex PCR, and the TCRdb table lists in-frame clones only, not all of them. The sample includes over a million clones, 98% of them seen just once. This specimen belongs to a study of shared clonotypes between healthy human individuals. All donors were healthy HIV-negative adults lacking recent acute infections or vaccinations. All the donors were Caucasian adults who lived in Nashville, Tennessee. Division of CD4+ cells produced a CD45RA+ naive subset and a CD45RA-negative memory subset. Overall study results and limits: The study sampled only blood, and tissue repertoires likely differ.

The receptor's source is a young man in good health. Specimen: naive CD4+ T cells sorted from blood. The sample's subset: CD45RA+ positively selected.

In DNA, the CDR3 is TGTGCCAGCAGCAAAAACACAGATACGCAGTATTTT. Residues: CASSKNTDTQYF. The chain uses TRBV7-2 and TRBJ2-3; D gene unclear. Germline values: CDR1 SGHTA, CDR2 FQGNSA. With 5 bases removed from V and 2 bases from J, the gap between germline ends came to 5 bases. CDR3 length equals 12 residues. Full variable domain (remainder filled in from reference TRBV7-2 and TRBJ2-3): GAGVSQSPSNKVTEKGKDVELRCDPISGHTALYWYRQSLGQGLEFLIYFQGNSAPDKSGLPSDRFSAERTGGSVSTLTIQRTQQEDSAVYLCASSKNTDTQYFGPGTRLTVL.